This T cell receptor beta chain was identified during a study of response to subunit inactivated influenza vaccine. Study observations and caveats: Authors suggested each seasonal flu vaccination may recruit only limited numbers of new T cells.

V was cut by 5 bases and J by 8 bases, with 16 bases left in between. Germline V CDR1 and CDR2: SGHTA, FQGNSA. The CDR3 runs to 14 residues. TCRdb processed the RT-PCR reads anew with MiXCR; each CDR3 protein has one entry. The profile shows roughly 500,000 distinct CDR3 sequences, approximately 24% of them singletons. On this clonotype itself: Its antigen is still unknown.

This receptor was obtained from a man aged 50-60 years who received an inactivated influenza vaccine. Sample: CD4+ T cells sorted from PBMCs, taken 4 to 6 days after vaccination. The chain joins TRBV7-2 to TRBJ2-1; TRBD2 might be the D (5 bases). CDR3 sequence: CASSPRLRADEQFF. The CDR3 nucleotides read TGTGCCAGCAGCCCCCGGTTGAGGGCGGATGAGCAGTTCTTC.